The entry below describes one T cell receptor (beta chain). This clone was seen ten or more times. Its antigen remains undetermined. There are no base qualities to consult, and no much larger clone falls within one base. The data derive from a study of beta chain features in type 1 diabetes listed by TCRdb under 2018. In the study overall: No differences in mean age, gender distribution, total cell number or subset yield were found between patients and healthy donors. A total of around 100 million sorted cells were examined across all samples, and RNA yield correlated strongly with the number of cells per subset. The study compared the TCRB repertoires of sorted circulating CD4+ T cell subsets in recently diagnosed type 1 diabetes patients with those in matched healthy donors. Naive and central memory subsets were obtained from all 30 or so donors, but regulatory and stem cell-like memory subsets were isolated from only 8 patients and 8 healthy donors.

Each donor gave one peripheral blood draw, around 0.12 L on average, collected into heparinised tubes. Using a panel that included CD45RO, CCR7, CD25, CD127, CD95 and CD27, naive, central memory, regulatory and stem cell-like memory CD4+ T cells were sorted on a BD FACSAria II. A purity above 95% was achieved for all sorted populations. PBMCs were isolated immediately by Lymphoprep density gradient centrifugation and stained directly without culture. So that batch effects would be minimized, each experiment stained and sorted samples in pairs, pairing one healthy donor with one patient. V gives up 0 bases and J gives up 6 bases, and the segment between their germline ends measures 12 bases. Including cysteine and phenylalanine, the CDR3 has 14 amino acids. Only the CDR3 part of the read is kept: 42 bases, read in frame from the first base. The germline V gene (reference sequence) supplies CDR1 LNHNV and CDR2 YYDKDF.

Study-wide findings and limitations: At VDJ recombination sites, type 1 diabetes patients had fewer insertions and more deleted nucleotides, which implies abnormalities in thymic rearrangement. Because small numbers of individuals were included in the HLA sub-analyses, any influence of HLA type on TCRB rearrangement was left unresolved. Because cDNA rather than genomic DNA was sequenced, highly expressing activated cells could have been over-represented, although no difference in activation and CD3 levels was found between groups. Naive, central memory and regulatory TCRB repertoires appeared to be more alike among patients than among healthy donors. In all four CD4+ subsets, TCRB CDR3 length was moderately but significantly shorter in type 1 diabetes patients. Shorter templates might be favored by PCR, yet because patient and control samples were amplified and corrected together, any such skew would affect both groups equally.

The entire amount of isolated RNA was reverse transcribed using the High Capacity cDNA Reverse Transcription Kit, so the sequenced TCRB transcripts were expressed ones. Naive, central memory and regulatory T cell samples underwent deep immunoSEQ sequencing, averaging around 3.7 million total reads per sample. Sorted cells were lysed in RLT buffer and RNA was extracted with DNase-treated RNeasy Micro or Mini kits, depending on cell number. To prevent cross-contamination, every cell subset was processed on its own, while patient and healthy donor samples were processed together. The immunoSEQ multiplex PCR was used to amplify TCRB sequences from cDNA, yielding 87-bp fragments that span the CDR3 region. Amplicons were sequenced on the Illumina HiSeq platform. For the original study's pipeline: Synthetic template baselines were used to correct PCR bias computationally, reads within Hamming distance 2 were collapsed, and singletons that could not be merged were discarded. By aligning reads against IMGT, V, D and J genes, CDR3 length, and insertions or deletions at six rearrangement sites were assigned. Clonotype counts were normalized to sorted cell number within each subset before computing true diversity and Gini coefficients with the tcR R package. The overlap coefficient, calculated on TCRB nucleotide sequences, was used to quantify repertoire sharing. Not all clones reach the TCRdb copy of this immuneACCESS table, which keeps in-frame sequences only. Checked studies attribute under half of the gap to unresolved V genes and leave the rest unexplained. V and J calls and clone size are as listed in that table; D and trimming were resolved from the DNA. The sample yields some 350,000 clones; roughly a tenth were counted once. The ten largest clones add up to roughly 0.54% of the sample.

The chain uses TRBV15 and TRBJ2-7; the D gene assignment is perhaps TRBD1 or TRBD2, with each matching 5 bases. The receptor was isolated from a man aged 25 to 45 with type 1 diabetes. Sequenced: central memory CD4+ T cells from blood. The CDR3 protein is CATSRDGTGREQYF. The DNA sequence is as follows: TGTGCCACCAGCAGAGACGGGACCGGGCGCGAGCAGTACTTC.